This TCR beta chain was recovered during a study of shared clonotypes between healthy human individuals. Sequencing was performed with immunoSEQ multiplex PCR; in TCRdb, only in-frame clones are kept and a portion is missing. This table holds a few million clones, more than 80% found once. This clone has more than one count but fewer than ten. The CDR3 has 11 amino acids. V lost 5 bases to trimming and J lost 5 bases, with 6 bases between them. Germline V CDR1 and CDR2: SEHNR, FQNEAQ (reference sequence). This clonotype was sampled from a man aged 18 to 29 in good health. Some clones in this sample may be carry-over from other donors' samples. Source material: naive CD4+ T cells from PBMCs. Sample subset: CD45RA+ positively selected. This chain links TRBV7-9 with TRBJ1-2; D unresolved. As DNA, the CDR3 is TGTGCCAGCAGCAGGGAGTATGGCTACACCTTC. It encodes CASSREYGYTF. The full variable domain, its missing parts supplied by reference TRBV7-9 and TRBJ1-2, is DTGVSQNPRHKITKRGQNVTFRCDPISEHNRLYWYRQTLGQGPEFLTYFQNEAQLEKSRLLSDRFSAERPKGSFSTLEIQRTEQGDSAMYLCASSREYGYTFGSGTRLTVV.